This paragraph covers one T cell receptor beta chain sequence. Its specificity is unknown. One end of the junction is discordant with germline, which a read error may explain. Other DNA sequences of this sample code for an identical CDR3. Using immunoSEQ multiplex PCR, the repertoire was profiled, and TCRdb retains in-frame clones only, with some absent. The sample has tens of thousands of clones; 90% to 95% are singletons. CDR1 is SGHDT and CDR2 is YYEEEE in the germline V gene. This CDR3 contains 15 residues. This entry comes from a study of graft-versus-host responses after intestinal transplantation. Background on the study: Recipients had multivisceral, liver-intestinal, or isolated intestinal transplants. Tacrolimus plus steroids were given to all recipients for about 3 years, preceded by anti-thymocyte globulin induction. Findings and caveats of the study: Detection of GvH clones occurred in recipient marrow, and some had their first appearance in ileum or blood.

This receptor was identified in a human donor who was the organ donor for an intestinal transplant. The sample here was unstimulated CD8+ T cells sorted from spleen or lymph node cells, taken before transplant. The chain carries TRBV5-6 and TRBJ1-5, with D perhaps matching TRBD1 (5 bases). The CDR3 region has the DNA TGTGCCAGCAGCTTGGTCAGGGATAGCAATCAGCCCCAACATTTT. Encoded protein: CASSLVRDSNQPQHF.